This T cell receptor (beta chain) was profiled in a study of Graves' ophthalmopathy and Graves' hyperthyroidism. Study information: Before any treatment, peripheral blood was taken at the initial diagnosis. Study findings and constraints: Blood was where most expanded thyroid clonotypes above 0.001 frequency also turned up.

Amplification of TCR beta CDR3 regions used RNA transcripts. First-round RT-PCR with HTBI primers preceded a second-round multiplex PCR. TCRdb passed the multiplex PCR reads through MiXCR, listing each CDR3 protein once. The sample lists 300,000 to 400,000 distinct CDR3 sequences, around a sixth occurring once. This clonotype was seen ten or more times. Its antigen remains unknown. Patients were excluded if they had other autoimmune diseases or uncontrolled infections, and likewise if pregnancy or lactation applied. Each diagnosis was determined on the basis of clinical symptoms, serum thyroxine, TRAb, thyroid ultrasound and orbital computed tomography. This sequence was found in an adult man with Graves' ophthalmopathy. The sequenced material came from peripheral blood.

The CDR3 nucleotides read TGTGCCAGCTCACCAAACAGGTCAGGGAACATTCAGTACTTC. Translated, it gives CASSPNRSGNIQYF. This chain connects TRBV18 to TRBJ2-4; the D gene is possibly TRBD1 (5 bases). Germline CDR1 and CDR2: KGHSH and LQKENI. The CDR3 length is 14 residues. Trimming left V 2 bases short and J 7 bases short, with 12 bases between.